The 14 T cell receptor beta chains below come from one sample, sequenced in a study of identical twins. TCRdb reprocessed the 5' RACE reads with MiXCR, giving one entry per CDR3 protein. Altogether 1.5 million to 2 million distinct CDR3 sequences are present, around 29% being singletons, with the ten largest covering roughly 0.3%. Material: cord blood. The receptors come from a newborn girl in good health.

This clonotype was seen many times. A read error may account for a junction end that differs from germline. The chain links TRBV5-1 to TRBJ2-1; maybe TRBD2 (6 bases). In germline, CDR1 is SGHRS, CDR2 YFSETQ. This CDR3 spans 14 amino acids. Here the CDR3 DNA reads TGTGCCAGCAGCTTAGCGGTCTCCTACAATGAGCAGTTCTTC. Its translation: CASSLAVSYNEQFF.

The chain combines TRBV7-6 with TRBJ2-3; D uncertain. The CDR3 consists of 13 residues. Germline assignment: CDR1 SGHVS and CDR2 FNYEAQ. V lost 5 bases and J 5 bases, leaving 11 bases between the germline ends. The CDR3 region has the DNA TGTGCCAGCAGCCTCGACCTCATAGATACGCAGTATTTT. Residues: CASSLDLIDTQYF.

CDR3 coding DNA: TGTGCCAGCAGTCTTCGACTAGTGGGATCCAATGAGCAGTTCTTC. It translates to CASSLRLVGSNEQFF. The V call is TRBV27, the J call TRBJ2-1; D might be TRBD2 (6 bases). The CDR3 contains 15 residues. Trimming removed 5 bases at V and 6 bases at J, with 17 bases between. Per the germline V gene, CDR1 is MNHEY and CDR2 is SMNVEV (reference sequence).

In this sample, this clonotype turned up once. The V call is TRBV3-1, the J call TRBJ2-7; possibly TRBD2 for D (6 bases). Near its end, the DNA agrees better with TRBJ2-5, so the J call may be wrong. The length of the CDR3 is 15 residues. Germline CDR1 LGHDT, CDR2 YNNKEL (reference sequence). The CDR3 DNA follows: TGTGCCAGCAGCCCCCGGGGGTCCCCCTCGGAGACCCAGTACTTC. Its protein product is CASSPRGSPSETQYF.

This clonotype was recorded a few times. This chain joins TRBV7-2 and TRBJ2-3, with 7 nucleotides matching TRBD1. CDR3 size: 16 residues. Germline V gene data show CDR1 as SGHTA and CDR2 as FQGNSA. V lost 5 bases and J lost 6; bases outside the gene matches: 14. CDR3 loop: CASSPRRQGTGDTQYF. CDR3 DNA: TGTGCCAGCAGCCCACGTAGACAGGGAACAGGGGATACGCAGTATTTT.

A few counts support this clonotype. The chain is built from TRBV12-3 or TRBV12-4 and TRBJ1-5; 8 bases are a match to TRBD1. The CDR3 has 15 residues. The junction had 2 bases not matched to a gene; V was cut back by 4 bases and J by 0 bases. The CDR3 spells CASSYRGNSNQPQHF. The CDR3 DNA reads TGTGCCAGCAGTTACAGGGGGAATAGCAATCAGCCCCAGCATTTT.

This clonotype was seen a handful of times. The V gene is TRBV5-6, the J gene TRBJ2-7, with a weak D call TRBD2 (6 bases). Germline V gene lookup returns CDR1 SGHDT and CDR2 YYEEEE. The CDR3 sequence is 16 residues long. V was shortened by 0 bases and J by 2 bases, with 15 bases between the two germline ends. The CDR3 sequence is CASSLAAAGFTYEQYF. The CDR3 bases are TGTGCCAGCAGCTTGGCCGCAGCGGGCTTTACCTACGAGCAGTACTTC.

In the case of this clonotype: One end of the junction does not line up with germline, which may come from a read error. This chain links TRBV11-2 with TRBJ1-1, with D perhaps matching TRBD1 (5 bases). Germline values: CDR1 SGHAT, CDR2 FQNNGV. The CDR3 totals 14 residues. CDR3 loop: CASSFRDSDTVAFF. The CDR3, as DNA: TGTGCCAGCAGCTTCCGAGACAGTGATACTGTAGCTTTCTTT.

This clonotype occurred a few times. The chain has TRBV20-1 and TRBJ2-1, with a possible D match to TRBD2 (5 bases). The V end lost 0 bases, the J end lost 0 bases, and 12 bases lay between the germline ends. This CDR3 has 16 residues. From germline, CDR1 is DFQATT and CDR2 SNEGSKA (reference sequence). CDR3 loop: CSARDLGDSSYNEQFF. CDR3 bases: TGCAGTGCTAGAGATCTCGGGGATAGCTCCTACAATGAGCAGTTCTTC.

This clonotype showed up many times. The chain links TRBV12-3 or TRBV12-4 to TRBJ1-2; D is unclear. The V and J ends lost 3 bases and 0 bases respectively, with 11 bases between them. The CDR3 contains 15 residues. The CDR3 nucleotides are TGTGCCAGCAGTTTCAGGCAGCTCCCTAACTATGGCTACACCTTC. Amino acids: CASSFRQLPNYGYTF.

This clonotype was picked up a small number of times. The chain employs TRBV4-2 and TRBJ2-7, with a tentative D call TRBD1 (6 bases). The V gene lost 4 bases and the J gene lost 1 base, with 17 bases spanning the gap. CDR3 length: 16 residues. The germline CDR1 and CDR2 sequences are LGHNA and YNFKEQ. The CDR3: CASSPNPGHESYEQYF. CDR3 sequence (DNA): TGTGCCAGCAGCCCCAATCCGGGACACGAGTCCTACGAGCAGTACTTC.

In its sample, this clonotype was seen many times. The chain is built from TRBV7-2 and TRBJ2-4; weak D call: TRBD2 (6 bases). In germline, CDR1 is SGHTA, CDR2 FQGNSA. The germline V and J ends were trimmed by 3 bases and 1 base, with 10 bases remaining between them. The CDR3 contains 15 residues. The CDR3: CASSFGGRAKNIQYF. The CDR3 DNA follows: TGTGCCAGCAGCTTCGGGGGACGCGCCAAAAACATTCAGTACTTC.

This clonotype was counted only a few times. The CDR3 loop reads CASSEAWDRATYGYTF. The CDR3 region has the DNA TGTGCCAGCAGTGAAGCGTGGGACAGGGCCACCTATGGCTACACCTTC. This chain connects TRBV2 to TRBJ1-2; 9 bases fit TRBD1. Germline V gene sequence: CDR1 SNHLY, CDR2 FYNNEI. CDR3 length equals 16 residues. V shed 0 bases and J 4 bases; nucleotides not matched to a gene: 6.

The chain combines TRBV10-3 with TRBJ2-2; D gene uncertain. The V end lost 0 bases, the J end lost 2 bases, and 10 bases lay between the germline ends. CDR1 and CDR2 from the germline V gene are ENHRY and SYGVKD. This CDR3 has 16 residues. In nucleotides, the CDR3 is TGTGCCATCAGTGAGTCAGGCCCCCTAAACACCGGGGAGCTGTTTTTT. Translating gives CAISESGPLNTGELFF.